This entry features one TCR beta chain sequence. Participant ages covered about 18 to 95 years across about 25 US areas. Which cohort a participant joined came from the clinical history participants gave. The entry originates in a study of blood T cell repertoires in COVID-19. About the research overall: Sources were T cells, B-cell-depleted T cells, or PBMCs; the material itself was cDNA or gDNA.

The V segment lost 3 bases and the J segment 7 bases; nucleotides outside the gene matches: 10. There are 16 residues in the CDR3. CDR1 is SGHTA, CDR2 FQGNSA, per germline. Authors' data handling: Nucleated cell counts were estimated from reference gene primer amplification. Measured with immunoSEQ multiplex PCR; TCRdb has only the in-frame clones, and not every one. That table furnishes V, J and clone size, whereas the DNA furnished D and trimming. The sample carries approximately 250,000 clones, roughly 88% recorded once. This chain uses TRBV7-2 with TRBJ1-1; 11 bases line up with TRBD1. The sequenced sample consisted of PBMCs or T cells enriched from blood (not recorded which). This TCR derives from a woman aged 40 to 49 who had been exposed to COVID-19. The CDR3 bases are TGTGCCAGCAGCTTTGCGGGGTTCGGGACAGGGGGTGAAGCTTTCTTT. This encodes CASSFAGFGTGGEAFF. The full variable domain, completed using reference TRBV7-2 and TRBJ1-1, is GAGVSQSPSNKVTEKGKDVELRCDPISGHTALYWYRQSLGQGLEFLIYFQGNSAPDKSGLPSDRFSAERTGGSVSTLTIQRTQQEDSAVYLCASSFAGFGTGGEAFFGQGTRLTVV.